The 28 T cell receptor beta chains given below trace back to one sample, sequenced in a study of T cell changes during pregnancy in multiple sclerosis. Sequenced by immunoSEQ multiplex PCR; TCRdb stores in-frame clones only, minus some. The sample holds tens of thousands of clones, around nine tenths seen once. Source: CD8+ T cells from peripheral blood mononuclear cells, taken before pregnancy. The receptors here all came from a female donor with multiple sclerosis, enrolled in a pregnancy study.

This chain joins TRBV7-6 and TRBJ2-5; 10 nucleotides align to TRBD2. Germline-derived CDR1 and CDR2 are SGHVS and FNYEAQ. CDR3 length: 13 amino acids. V shed 5 bases and J 6 bases; nucleotides not matched to a gene: 3. The CDR3 sequence: CASSSGGAKTQYF. The CDR3 nucleotides read TGTGCCAGCAGCAGCGGGGGGGCAAAGACCCAGTACTTC.

The rearrangement uses TRBV29-1 and TRBJ2-7; D ambiguous. Trimming left V 0 bases short and J 6 bases short, with 12 bases between. CDR3 length equals 13 residues. The germline gives CDR1 SQVTM, CDR2 ANQGSEA. The CDR3 reads CSVEEPPRAEQYF. The CDR3 nucleotides read TGCAGCGTTGAAGAACCCCCTAGAGCCGAGCAGTACTTC.

This chain joins TRBV7-6 and TRBJ2-2; D unresolved. The ends were cut back, 4 bases at V and 7 bases at J, with 10 bases in the middle. The V gene's germline CDR1 is SGHVS and CDR2 FNYEAQ. This CDR3 comprises 13 residues. Written as DNA, the CDR3 is TGTGCCAGCAGCTCAGACATCCACGGGGAGCTGTTTTTT. This encodes CASSSDIHGELFF.

The chain uses TRBV6-5 and TRBJ2-7; D call uncertain. The CDR3 is 9 residues long. Germline V gene sequence: CDR1 MNHEY, CDR2 SVGAGI. The V end was cut by 10 bases, the J end by 3 bases, with 4 bases between. CDR3 in amino acids: CATVYEQYF. The CDR3 DNA sequence: TGTGCCACCGTCTACGAGCAGTACTTC.

The CDR3 reads CASRAAGGYNEQFF. In DNA, the CDR3 is TGTGCCAGCAGAGCCGCGGGGGGGTACAATGAGCAGTTCTTC. V usage is TRBV6-5 and J usage is TRBJ2-1, with TRBD2 identical over 9 bases. The CDR3 runs 14 residues. After removal of 6 bases from V and 4 bases from J, the junction contained 4 bases not matched to a gene. Germline CDR1 MNHEY, CDR2 SVGAGI.

This clone was observed once. V usage is TRBV7-8 and J usage is TRBJ2-1; 7 bases are shared with TRBD1. V lost 4 bases to trimming and J lost 15 bases; unmatched junction nucleotides: 6. The germline CDR1 and CDR2 sequences are SGHVS and FQNEAQ. The CDR3 is 11 residues long. In DNA, the CDR3 is TGTGCCAGCAGCTCGCAGGGGGTTTGGTTCTTC. Its translation: CASSSQGVWFF.

The V and J genes are TRBV9 and TRBJ1-5; 7 bases are a match to TRBD1. This CDR3 has 14 amino acids. V shed 6 bases, J shed 12 bases, and the junction held 15 bases outside the gene matches. Germline CDR1 is SGDLS and CDR2 is YYNGEE. The CDR3 bases are TGTGCCAGCACCCCGGGTAGGGGGCTCCAGATCCAGCATTTT. Translating it yields CASTPGRGLQIQHF.

The V gene is TRBV15, the J gene TRBJ1-6; TRBD1 might be the D (6 bases). V was clipped by 5 bases and J by 6 bases, with 14 bases between them. Germline loops: CDR1 LNHNV, CDR2 YYDKDF (reference sequence). This CDR3 is built from 15 residues. Here the CDR3 reads CATSFQDSLNSPLHF. The CDR3 nucleotides read TGTGCCACCAGCTTCCAGGACAGTCTTAATTCACCCCTCCACTTT.

This sequence joins TRBV6-6 and TRBJ2-5; no reliable D call. Germline CDR1 and CDR2: MNHNY and SVGAGI (reference sequence). The CDR3 is 13 residues long. V dropped 8 bases and J dropped 2 bases, with 12 bases sitting between them. As DNA, the CDR3 is TGTGCCAGCCATTCGTCCAGGCAAGAGACCCAGTACTTC. This sequence encodes CASHSSRQETQYF.

The chain links TRBV9 to TRBJ1-2; possible D gene TRBD1, 5 bases. The CDR3 spans 16 residues. The V and J ends lost 3 bases and 1 base respectively, with 16 bases between them. CDR1 is SGDLS, CDR2 YYNGEE, per germline. The CDR3 coding sequence is TGTGCCAGCAGCGGCGGGGGACTCCCGGGTAACTATGGCTACACCTTC. Its protein is CASSGGGLPGNYGYTF.

The CDR3 region is CASSPPAGMFTDTQYF. CDR3 nucleotide sequence: TGTGCCAGCTCACCACCAGCAGGGATGTTCACAGATACGCAGTATTTT. The rearrangement links TRBV18 to TRBJ2-3, with D possibly TRBD1 on 5 matching bases. V lost 0 bases, J lost 2 bases, and 12 bases lay in between. The germline CDR1 and CDR2 sequences are KGHSH and LQKENI. The CDR3 consists of 16 residues.

For the CDR3, the DNA is TGCGCCAGCAGCGACAGGGACGGCGTAGGCAATGAGCAGTTCTTC. Its protein is CASSDRDGVGNEQFF. This chain joins TRBV5-1 and TRBJ2-1; 7 bases fit TRBD1. This CDR3 is 15 amino acids long. Germline assignment: CDR1 SGHRS and CDR2 YFSETQ. The V segment lost 4 bases and the J segment 6 bases; nucleotides outside the gene matches: 10. The full variable domain, rest sourced from reference TRBV5-1 and TRBJ2-1, is KAGVTQTPRYLIKTRGQQVTLSCSPISGHRSVSWYQQTPGQGLQFLFEYFSETQRNKGNFPGRFSGRQFSNSRSEMNVSTLELGDSALYLCASSDRDGVGNEQFFGPGTRLTVL.

This clone was seen repeatedly, ten times or more. The rearrangement links TRBV6-1 to TRBJ2-7, with 7 bases aligning to TRBD2. Germline V gives CDR1 MNHNS, CDR2 SASEGT. This CDR3 has 15 amino acids. V was pared by 8 bases and J by 5 bases, with 15 bases of the junction left unmatched. The CDR3 protein is CASVETGGRSDEQYF. The CDR3 DNA follows: TGTGCCAGCGTCGAAACGGGGGGACGTTCGGACGAGCAGTACTTC.

This chain connects TRBV7-8 to TRBJ2-2; TRBD2 matches at 9 bases. Germline values: CDR1 SGHVS, CDR2 FQNEAQ. The J segment lost 1 base and the V segment lost 3 bases, leaving 3 bases of the junction unmatched. CDR3 size: 16 residues. CDR3: CASSFWRGGNTGELFF. The CDR3 coding sequence is TGTGCCAGCAGCTTTTGGCGGGGGGGGAACACCGGGGAGCTGTTTTTT.

The chain carries TRBV5-6 and TRBJ2-5, with TRBD2 identical over 12 bases. CDR1 is SGHDT, CDR2 YYEEEE, per germline. The length of the CDR3 is 15 residues. Trimming at V came to 4 bases and at J to 4 bases, leaving 5 bases not matched to a gene. In DNA form, the CDR3 reads TGTGCCAGCAGCGGATCTAGCGGGGGGGCAGAGACCCAGTACTTC. This encodes CASSGSSGGAETQYF.

The chain combines TRBV15 with TRBJ2-2; D is perhaps TRBD1 (5 bases). The germline V and J ends were trimmed by 0 bases and 0 bases, with 11 bases remaining between them. Looked up from germline, CDR1 is LNHNV and CDR2 is YYDKDF (reference sequence). The CDR3 runs to 17 residues. The CDR3 loop is CATSRDQGSANTGELFF. CDR3 nucleotides: TGTGCCACCAGCAGAGATCAGGGCAGCGCGAACACCGGGGAGCTGTTTTTT. Full variable domain (remainder filled in from reference TRBV15 and TRBJ2-2): DAMVIQNPRYQVTQFGKPVTLSCSQTLNHNVMYWYQQKSSQAPKLLFHYYDKDFNNEADTPDNFQSRRPNTSFCFLDIRSPGLGDTAMYLCATSRDQGSANTGELFFGEGSRLTVL.

The genes are TRBV9 and TRBJ2-7; weak D call: TRBD2 (5 bases). Per the germline V gene, CDR1 is SGDLS and CDR2 is YYNGEE. The CDR3 runs to 15 residues. V dropped 0 bases and J dropped 7 bases, with 17 bases sitting between them. CDR3 sequence (DNA): TGTGCCAGCAGCGTAGACACCGGAGTACTAGAAGAGCAGTACTTC. Translating it yields CASSVDTGVLEEQYF.

This chain links TRBV2 with TRBJ2-5; 9 nucleotides match TRBD2. The length of the CDR3 is 16 residues. Trimming removed 1 base from V and 3 bases from J; junction bases left unmatched: 6. The germline CDR1 and CDR2 sequences are SNHLY and FYNNEI. In nucleotides, the CDR3 is TGTGCCAGCAGTGAAGTGGCGGGGGGGCCCGAAGAGACCCAGTACTTC. Its protein is CASSEVAGGPEETQYF.

The chain is built from TRBV29-1 and TRBJ2-7, with D possibly being TRBD1 (8 bases). The CDR3 loop spans 15 amino acids. Between the trimmed V and J ends, which lost 3 bases and 1 base, there was a span of 16 bases. Germline CDR1 SQVTM, CDR2 ANQGSEA. The CDR3 sequence is CSVDHRGGSSYEQYF. The DNA of the CDR3 is TGCAGCGTTGACCACAGGGGGGGATCGTCCTACGAGCAGTACTTC.

This chain joins TRBV6-1 and TRBJ2-7; 8 positions agree with TRBD1. CDR1 is MNHNS, CDR2 SASEGT, per germline. This CDR3 has 14 residues. V lost 5 bases and J lost 1; bases outside the gene matches: 4. The CDR3 here is CASSPQGASYEQYF. CDR3 DNA sequence: TGTGCCAGCAGTCCCCAGGGGGCGTCCTACGAGCAGTACTTC.

This sequence joins TRBV27 and TRBJ1-2, with D possibly matching TRBD1 (6 bases). Germline V gene lookup returns CDR1 MNHEY and CDR2 SMNVEV (reference sequence). The CDR3 has 15 residues. The ends were cut back, 4 bases at V and 1 base at J, with 13 bases in the middle. CDR3 in DNA: TGTGCCAGCAGTTCGTACAGGGAGAATAACTATGGCTACACCTTC. Residues: CASSSYRENNYGYTF.

The count of this clone is one. This rearrangement joins TRBV7-6 to TRBJ2-7; TRBD1 agrees at 7 bases. Unmatched junction bases numbered 6, after V lost 1 base and J lost 3 bases. Germline lookup yields CDR1 SGHVS and CDR2 FNYEAQ. The CDR3 spans 15 residues. CDR3 amino acids: CASSLGGGQYYEQYF. CDR3 bases: TGTGCCAGCAGCTTAGGAGGGGGACAGTACTACGAGCAGTACTTC.

This clone was observed a single time. The gene calls are TRBV4-2 and TRBJ1-1; tentatively, D is TRBD1 (5 bases). CDR1 LGHNA and CDR2 YNFKEQ come from the germline V gene. The CDR3 is made up of 17 amino acids. Trimming left V 0 bases short and J 2 bases short, with 16 bases between. CDR3 nucleotide sequence: TGTGCCAGCAGCCAAGAGGGAAGTGGGGCCCTTAACACTGAAGCTTTCTTT. This codes for CASSQEGSGALNTEAFF.

This chain connects TRBV12-5 to TRBJ2-5; TRBD2 aligns across 16 bases. The CDR3 runs to 16 residues. CDR1 and CDR2 (germline): LGHNT, FRNRAP. V shed 7 bases, J shed 2 bases, and the junction held 4 bases outside the gene matches. DNA of the CDR3: TGTGCTAGTGCCTGGGGACTAGCGGGGGGGCAAGAGACCCAGTACTTC. Its translation: CASAWGLAGGQETQYF.

This clone was recorded a few times. The chain carries TRBV25-1 and TRBJ2-7; D not resolved. CDR1 and CDR2 (germline): MGHDK, SYGVNS. This CDR3 region has 13 residues. V gave up 5 bases and J gave up 3 bases, with 11 bases separating them. The CDR3 protein is CASSNTNFYEQYF. CDR3 sequence (DNA): TGTGCCAGCAGTAACACCAATTTCTACGAGCAGTACTTC.

Relative to its sample, this clone is medium-sized. This rearrangement joins TRBV4-1 to TRBJ1-1; 8 bases fit TRBD1. CDR3 length: 14 amino acids. V was pared by 6 bases and J by 4 bases, with 7 bases of the junction left unmatched. Per the germline V gene, CDR1 is MGHRA and CDR2 is YSYEKL. This chain's CDR3 is CASSLTQGGTEAFF. The CDR3 DNA sequence: TGCGCCAGCAGTCTCACACAGGGGGGCACTGAAGCTTTCTTT.

V usage is TRBV6-5 and J usage is TRBJ2-7, with 9 positions matching TRBD1. The ends lost 4 bases at V and 6 bases at J; junction bases unmatched: 7. The germline V gene has CDR1 MNHEY and CDR2 SVGAGI. The CDR3 is 14 amino acids. The CDR3 region has the DNA TGTGCCAGCAGTTCGCCGGACAGGGGTATCGAGCAGTACTTC. Its translation: CASSSPDRGIEQYF.

This rearrangement joins TRBV11-2 to TRBJ2-7; D perhaps matches TRBD1 (6 bases). This CDR3 has 15 amino acids. Germline values: CDR1 SGHAT, CDR2 FQNNGV. V lost 4 bases, J lost 5 bases, and 18 bases lay in between. The CDR3 DNA reads as TGTGCCAGCAGCTCCTTACCGGATGGGGGCCACGAGCAGTACTTC. It codes for CASSSLPDGGHEQYF.